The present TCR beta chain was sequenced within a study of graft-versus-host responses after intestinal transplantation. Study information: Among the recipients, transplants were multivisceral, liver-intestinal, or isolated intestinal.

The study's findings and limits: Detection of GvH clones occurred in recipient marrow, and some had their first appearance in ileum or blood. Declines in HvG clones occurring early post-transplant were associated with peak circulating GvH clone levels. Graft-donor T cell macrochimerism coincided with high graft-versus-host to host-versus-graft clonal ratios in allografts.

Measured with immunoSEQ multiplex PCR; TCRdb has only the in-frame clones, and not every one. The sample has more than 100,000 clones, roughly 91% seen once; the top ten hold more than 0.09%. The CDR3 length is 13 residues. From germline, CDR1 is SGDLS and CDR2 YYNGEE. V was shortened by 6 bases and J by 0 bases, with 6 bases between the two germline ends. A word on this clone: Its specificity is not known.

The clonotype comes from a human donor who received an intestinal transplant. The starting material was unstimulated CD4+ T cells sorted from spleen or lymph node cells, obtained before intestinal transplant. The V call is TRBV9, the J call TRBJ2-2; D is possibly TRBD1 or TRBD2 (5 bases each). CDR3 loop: CASMGANTGELFF. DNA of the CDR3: TGTGCCAGCATGGGGGCGAACACCGGGGAGCTGTTTTTT.